This entry lists 21 T cell receptor beta chains sequenced from one sample in a study of blood T cell repertoires in COVID-19. Sequencing was performed with immunoSEQ multiplex PCR; in TCRdb, only in-frame clones are kept and a portion is missing. The sample carries more than 200,000 clones, approximately 79% recorded once. Sequencing was carried out using peripheral blood. Source of these receptors: a woman aged 40 to 50 with active or convalescent COVID-19.

The genes are TRBV19 and TRBJ2-1; D may be TRBD2 (5 bases). This CDR3 is built from 11 residues. Germline V CDR1 and CDR2: LNHDA, SQIVND (reference sequence). V was clipped by 4 bases and J by 10 bases, with 8 bases between them. The CDR3 coding sequence is TGTGCCAGTAGTACCTCGGGAGAGCAGTTCTTC. Its protein product is CASSTSGEQFF. Based on the CDR3 plus reference TRBV19 and TRBJ2-1, the full variable domain is DGGITQSPKYLFRKEGQNVTLSCEQNLNHDAMYWYRQDPGQGLRLIYYSQIVNDFQKGDIAEGYSVSREKKESFPLTVTSAQKNPTAFYLCASSTSGEQFFGPGTRLTVL.

This chain joins TRBV19 and TRBJ2-1, with 7 bases aligning to TRBD2. V lost 1 base, J lost 5 bases, and 5 bases stayed unmatched. The CDR3 is made up of 15 amino acids. Germline V gene lookup returns CDR1 LNHDA and CDR2 SQIVND (reference sequence). The CDR3 is CASSIAWGGNNEQFF. The CDR3 DNA sequence: TGTGCCAGTAGTATAGCCTGGGGGGGTAACAATGAGCAGTTCTTC.

The chain combines TRBV12-5 with TRBJ2-3, with D possibly matching TRBD1 (6 bases). The V gene's germline CDR1 is LGHNT and CDR2 FRNRAP. Trimming pared 6 bases from V and 6 bases from J, leaving 16 bases between. The CDR3 covers 14 residues. CDR3 DNA sequence: TGTGCTAGTGGCCAAGGGGGTCTGGGGGATACGCAGTATTTT. This sequence encodes CASGQGGLGDTQYF.

The V call is TRBV6-6, the J call TRBJ1-4; TRBD1 might be the D (6 bases). Trimming shortened V by 7 bases and J by 8 bases, and 14 bases separated the two germline ends. This CDR3 is built from 13 residues. Germline CDR1 and CDR2: MNHNY and SVGAGI (reference sequence). CDR3 DNA: TGTGCCAGCAAAGGGACAATAACCGAAAAACTGTTTTTT. Its protein product is CASKGTITEKLFF.

The chain carries TRBV12-3 or TRBV12-4 and TRBJ1-2; D is unresolved. Trimming shortened V by 2 bases and J by 0 bases, and 4 bases separated the two germline ends. The length of the CDR3 is 13 residues. Here the CDR3 DNA reads TGTGCCAGCAGTTTACAGTCTAACTATGGCTACACCTTC. It specifies CASSLQSNYGYTF.

The genes are TRBV5-1 and TRBJ2-7, with TRBD1 matching over 8 bases. V lost 2 bases, J lost 5 bases, and 6 bases stayed unmatched. This CDR3 is built from 14 residues. Germline assignment: CDR1 SGHRS and CDR2 YFSETQ. The CDR3 DNA reads as TGCGCCAGCAGCTTCGCCGTGGGACAGGACGAGCAGTACTTC. Its translation: CASSFAVGQDEQYF.

This clone was counted a few times. The rearrangement joins TRBV7-3 to TRBJ2-4; D not resolved. Looked up from germline, CDR1 is SGHTA and CDR2 is FQGTGA. V shed 4 bases and J shed 0 bases, with 10 bases lying between them. This CDR3 has 15 amino acids. The CDR3: CASSSRPGAKNIQYF. DNA of the CDR3: TGTGCCAGCAGCTCACGCCCGGGAGCCAAAAACATTCAGTACTTC.

The chain uses TRBV28 and TRBJ2-7; 7 nucleotides align to TRBD1. The CDR3 totals 14 residues. Germline V gives CDR1 MDHEN, CDR2 SYDVKM. J gave up 2 bases and V 6 bases, and 7 bases lay outside the gene matches. CDR3 loop: CASSGQVRPYEQYF. CDR3 DNA: TGTGCCAGCAGCGGACAGGTGAGACCCTACGAGCAGTACTTC.

As concerns this clone: A junction end diverges from the germline sequence, so it may reflect a read error. V usage is TRBV6-5 and J usage is TRBJ1-3; D not resolved. The CDR3 spans 13 residues. The germline V gene encodes CDR1 MNHEY and CDR2 SVGAGI. CDR3 in amino acids: CASRRRSENTIYF. The CDR3 coding sequence is TGTGCCAGCAGAAGGAGGTCTGAAAACACCATATATTTT.

This chain links TRBV2 with TRBJ1-2; the D gene is possibly TRBD1 (5 bases). The CDR3 runs to 13 residues. Trimming cost V 6 bases and J 4 bases, with 12 bases left between them. The germline V gene has CDR1 SNHLY and CDR2 FYNNEI. For the CDR3, the DNA is TGTGCCAGCAGAGGCGGGGACCTCTATGGCTACACCTTC. As protein: CASRGGDLYGYTF.

This chain joins TRBV7-3 and TRBJ2-3; 7 nucleotides align to TRBD2. Looked up from germline, CDR1 is SGHTA and CDR2 is FQGTGA. The CDR3 is made up of 15 amino acids. V lost 5 bases and J lost 3; bases outside the gene matches: 8. The CDR3 coding sequence is TGTGCCAGCAGCCGAAACGGGGGGTTGACAGATACGCAGTATTTT. It yields the protein CASSRNGGLTDTQYF.

The chain has TRBV7-9 and TRBJ1-1; unclear D gene. Germline-derived CDR1 and CDR2 are SEHNR and FQNEAQ (reference sequence). The CDR3 is made up of 12 amino acids. Trimming took off 5 bases at V and 5 bases at J, with 9 bases between the two ends. CDR3 sequence: CASSPRVTEAFF. CDR3 coding DNA: TGTGCCAGCAGCCCGAGAGTTACTGAAGCTTTCTTT.

The V gene is TRBV28, the J gene TRBJ1-2; 7 bases agree with TRBD1. CDR1 is MDHEN, CDR2 SYDVKM, per germline. V shed 4 bases, J shed 5 bases, and the junction held 10 bases outside the gene matches. The CDR3 loop spans 15 amino acids. CDR3 loop: CASSSPGQTSYGYTF. The CDR3 DNA reads TGTGCCAGCAGTTCGCCGGGACAGACATCTTATGGCTACACCTTC.

The V gene is TRBV19, the J gene TRBJ2-7; 9 nucleotides line up with TRBD1. Germline V lookup: CDR1 LNHDA, CDR2 SQIVND (reference sequence). With V trimmed by 4 bases and J by 3 bases, 4 bases remained unmatched. The CDR3 has 14 residues. DNA of the CDR3: TGTGCCAGTAGTACACAGGGGGCGGACTACGAGCAGTACTTC. As protein: CASSTQGADYEQYF.

This clone is a singleton in its sample. CDR3 protein: CASSPDRAITEAFF. For the CDR3, the DNA is TGTGCCAGCAGCCCAGACAGGGCTATCACTGAAGCTTTCTTT. The chain has TRBV5-5 and TRBJ1-1; 7 nucleotides align to TRBD1. This CDR3 contains 14 residues. Looked up from germline, CDR1 is SGHKS and CDR2 is YYEKEE (reference sequence). V dropped 4 bases and J dropped 4; count of bases not matched to a gene: 7.

V gene TRBV3-1 (or the pseudogene TRBV3-2) combines with J gene TRBJ1-1; D unclear. The CDR3 contains 13 residues. Germline lookup yields CDR1 LGHDT and CDR2 YNNKEL (reference sequence). V dropped 1 base and J dropped 5 bases, with 8 bases sitting between them. DNA for the CDR3: TGTGCCAGCAGCCAAGTCGCGAGGACTGAAGCTTTCTTT. Translation: CASSQVARTEAFF.

The chain uses TRBV7-2 and TRBJ2-5, with 11 nucleotides matching TRBD2. Germline assignment: CDR1 SGHTA and CDR2 FQGNSA. The CDR3 consists of 13 residues. Germline trimming cut 3 bases from V and 7 bases from J; bases unmatched to any gene: 1. CDR3 in amino acids: CASSFGLAGTQYF. CDR3 nucleotide sequence: TGTGCCAGCAGCTTCGGACTAGCGGGGACCCAGTACTTC.

V and J are TRBV5-1 and TRBJ2-5, with D hard to call. V dropped 0 bases and J dropped 2 bases, with 5 bases sitting between them. The CDR3 consists of 13 residues. Germline CDR1 is SGHRS and CDR2 is YFSETQ. CDR3 protein: CASSLELQETQYF. CDR3 sequence (DNA): TGCGCCAGCAGCTTGGAACTGCAAGAGACCCAGTACTTC.

The rearrangement joins TRBV9 to TRBJ1-1; D not resolved. V lost 2 bases and J 1 base, leaving 12 bases between the germline ends. This CDR3 spans 15 amino acids. Germline V lookup: CDR1 SGDLS, CDR2 YYNGEE. CDR3 DNA: TGTGCCAGCAGCGTCAAATCCCGGGGGAACACTGAAGCTTTCTTT. Its protein is CASSVKSRGNTEAFF.

The rearrangement links TRBV12-3 or TRBV12-4 to TRBJ1-2, with D unresolved. The CDR3 length is 12 residues. With 6 bases removed from V and 7 bases from J, the gap between germline ends came to 12 bases. The CDR3 sequence: CASSTTEFGYTF. The CDR3 DNA sequence: TGTGCCAGCAGCACAACAGAATTTGGCTACACCTTC.

The rearrangement links TRBV7-3 to TRBJ2-6, with 7 bases lining up with TRBD1. Germline loops: CDR1 SGHTA, CDR2 FQGTGA. The CDR3 length is 17 residues. J gave up 1 base and V 1 base, and 4 bases lay outside the gene matches. This chain's CDR3 is CASSLNNRGSGANVLTF. DNA for the CDR3: TGTGCCAGCAGCTTAAATAACAGGGGTTCTGGGGCCAACGTCCTGACTTTC.